This entry lists 2 T cell receptor beta chains sequenced from one sample in a study of cytomegalovirus exposure and HLA in healthy donors. This PCR relied on a set of 60 Vbeta primers and 13 Jbeta primers. TCRdb's copy holds only in-frame clones and misses some; the assay was immunoSEQ multiplex PCR. The sample has 150,000 to 180,000 clones, roughly 77% seen once. Sequencing was carried out using PBMCs. The receptors come from a man aged 30 to 39 in good health and CMV-seropositive.

The genes are TRBV6-4 and TRBJ2-3; TRBD2 might be the D (6 bases). V lost 2 bases and J 6 bases, leaving 12 bases between the germline ends. Germline CDR1 and CDR2: MRHNA and SNTAGT. CDR3 length equals 14 residues. Here the CDR3 reads CASSDQGAGDTQYF. As DNA, the CDR3 is TGTGCCAGCAGTGACCAAGGGGCGGGGGATACGCAGTATTTT.

This clone was seen only once. The chain is built from TRBV5-1 and TRBJ1-4; tentatively, D is TRBD1 (6 bases). The CDR3 is made up of 19 amino acids. With 3 bases removed from V and 2 bases from J, the gap between germline ends came to 23 bases. CDR1 SGHRS and CDR2 YFSETQ come from the germline V gene. The CDR3 DNA is TGCGCCAGCAGCTCGGGGACATTCCCCGGACGCGGCACTAATGAAAAACTGTTTTTT. Its translation is CASSSGTFPGRGTNEKLFF.